This T cell receptor beta chain was found in a study of beta chain features in type 1 diabetes (dated by TCRdb to 2016 to 2019). In terms of the full investigation: Mean age, gender distribution, total cell number and subset yield were not different between patients and healthy donors. A total of approximately 110,000,000 sorted cells were examined across all samples, and a strong correlation was observed between cell number per subset and RNA yield. The study compared the TCRB repertoires of sorted circulating CD4+ T cell subsets in recently diagnosed type 1 diabetes patients with those in matched healthy donors. Regulatory and stem cell-like memory subsets were obtained from only 8 patients and about eight healthy donors, while naive and central memory subsets were obtained from all 30 or so donors.

Each donor gave one peripheral blood draw, averaging about 100 mL, which was collected into heparinised tubes. A BD FACSAria II was used to sort naive, central memory, regulatory and stem cell-like memory CD4+ T cells with a panel that included CD45RO, CCR7, CD25, CD127, CD95 and CD27. Every sorted population had a purity above 95%. PBMCs were separated immediately by Lymphoprep density gradient centrifugation and were stained directly, without being cultured. Samples were stained and sorted in pairs, with one healthy donor and one patient per experiment, so that batch effects were minimized. CDR1 SEHNR and CDR2 FQNEAQ are derived from the germline V gene (reference sequence). The CDR3 contains 15 residues, cysteine and phenylalanine counted. The DNA shown is the 45-base CDR3, in frame from base 1. The germline V end is reduced by 8 bases and the J end by 2 bases; junction bases left unmatched: 12.

The entire amount of isolated RNA was reverse transcribed using the High Capacity cDNA Reverse Transcription Kit, so the sequenced TCRB transcripts were expressed ones. Naive, central memory and regulatory T cell samples underwent deep immunoSEQ sequencing, averaging around 4 million total reads per sample. Sorted cells were lysed in RLT buffer, and RNA was extracted using DNase-treated RNeasy Micro or Mini kits according to cell number. Each cell subset was processed separately to prevent cross-contamination, with patient and healthy donor samples processed together. Using the immunoSEQ multiplex PCR, TCRB sequences were amplified from cDNA into 87-bp fragments spanning the CDR3 region. The amplicons were sequenced using the Illumina HiSeq platform. The authors processed their data as follows. PCR bias was corrected computationally using synthetic template baselines, and reads within Hamming distance 2 were collapsed, with unmergeable singletons discarded. Reads were aligned against IMGT so that V, D and J genes, CDR3 length and insertions or deletions at six rearrangement sites could be assigned. Within each subset, clonotype counts were normalized to sorted cell number, and only after that were true diversity and Gini coefficients computed with the tcR R package. Repertoire sharing was quantified using the overlap coefficient calculated on TCRB nucleotide sequences. As a proxy for the pre-selection repertoire, out-of-frame TCRB sequences from naive cells were analyzed. TCRdb obtained this table from immuneACCESS and retained in-frame rearrangements with V and J assigned. These tables miss some clones; where compared with another copy, unresolved V genes account for less than half of the shortfall, and the remainder is unexplained. Clonal size and the V and J genes are those of that table, whereas D and trimming came from the DNA. This sample lists over 500,000 clones; about a sixth were detected once. 0.093% of the sample goes to the ten largest clones.

As regards this clone: No cognate antigen has been identified for it. Base qualities were left out, and no much larger clone turns up one base away.

What the research found in general, with its limitations: In all four CD4+ subsets, TCRB CDR3 length was moderately but significantly shorter in type 1 diabetes patients. The naive, central memory and regulatory TCRB repertoires appeared to resemble one another more closely among patients than among healthy donors. Because cDNA rather than genomic DNA was sequenced, highly expressing activated cells could have been over-represented, although no difference in activation and CD3 levels was found between groups. PCR might favor shorter templates, but patient and control samples were amplified and corrected together, so any skew would affect both groups equally. At VDJ recombination sites, patients with type 1 diabetes made fewer insertions and deleted more nucleotides, a pattern implying thymic rearrangement abnormalities. Only small numbers of individuals were included in the HLA sub-analyses, which left unresolved whether HLA type had any influence on TCRB rearrangement.

In this chain, TRBV7-9 is recombined with TRBJ2-7; 7 of the junction bases match TRBD1. This clonotype originated in a man younger than 30 in good health. Sequencing input: naive CD4+ T cells from blood. The cell subset or site label of this sample denotes: true naive CD4+ T cells. The DNA sequence is given as TGTGCCAGCCGACGCGGCCAGGGGGACCCCTACGAGCAGTACTTC. It translates as CASRRGQGDPYEQYF.